These 4 T cell receptor beta chains originate from one sample sequenced in a study of blood T cell repertoires in COVID-19. Some clones are missing from TCRdb's copy, which holds only in-frame ones; the method was immunoSEQ multiplex PCR. The repertoire consists of 25,000 to 30,000 clones, with approximately 80% occurring once and the leading ten covering about two thirds. Sample: peripheral blood. Receptors were obtained from a man in his 70s with acute or convalescent COVID-19.

J is TRBJ1-2 and V is TRBV6-2 or TRBV6-3; 8 nucleotides match TRBD1. Germline V gene data show CDR1 as MNHEY and CDR2 as SVGEGT. The V and J ends lost 6 bases and 4 bases, in that order; junction bases with no gene match: 13. The CDR3 covers 16 residues. As DNA, the CDR3 is TGTGCCAGCAGCGAACCTTCCGGACAGGGCATCTATGGCTACACCTTC. Translation: CASSEPSGQGIYGYTF.

Written as DNA, the CDR3 is TGTGCCAGCAGCCAAGATCGGAACACTGAAGCTTTCTTT. This encodes CASSQDRNTEAFF. The J gene is TRBJ1-1, the V gene TRBV4-2; D remains unclear. This CDR3 region has 13 residues. The V gene's germline CDR1 is LGHNA and CDR2 YNFKEQ. The V and J ends lost 0 bases and 1 base respectively, with 3 bases between them.

The rearrangement joins TRBV15 to TRBJ2-3; TRBD2 matches at 7 bases. Germline V gene lookup returns CDR1 LNHNV and CDR2 YYDKDF (reference sequence). Trimming took 3 bases from V and 2 from J; bases not matched to a gene: 8. The CDR3 covers 16 residues. DNA of the CDR3: TGTGCCACCAGCAGGACGATCGGGGGGACCACAGATACGCAGTATTTT. It is translated as CATSRTIGGTTDTQYF.

This chain uses TRBV5-1 with TRBJ2-7; no clear D gene. Germline CDR1 reads SGHRS; CDR2 reads YFSETQ. V shed 4 bases and J shed 1 base, with 12 bases lying between them. The CDR3 sequence is 14 residues long. The CDR3 loop reads CASSMVADSYEQYF. The CDR3 nucleotides read TGCGCCAGCAGCATGGTGGCGGATTCCTACGAGCAGTACTTC.